These 27 T cell receptor beta chains originate from one sample sequenced in a study of T cell repertoires in cytomegalovirus infection. TCRdb reanalysed the reads using MiXCR and keeps one entry per CDR3 protein. The sample consists of more than 650,000 distinct CDR3 sequences, about a third of them appearing once. The sample taken for sequencing was PBMCs. Receptors originate from a human donor in good health (CMV status not recorded). Some clones in this sample may be carry-over from other donors' samples.

This clonotype came up a few times. The chain joins TRBV7-2 to TRBJ2-1, with 9 positions matching TRBD1. The CDR3 runs to 14 residues. Germline-derived CDR1 and CDR2 are SGHTA and FQGNSA. V gave up 5 bases and J gave up 10 bases; unmatched junction bases: 9. CDR3 DNA sequence: TGTGCCAGCAGCCGGGACAGGGCATTCGGCGAGCAGTTCTTC. This sequence encodes CASSRDRAFGEQFF.

For this clonotype: Germline is not matched at one junction end, which may reflect a read error. The chain couples TRBV7-6 to TRBJ2-1; a weak D match, TRBD2 (7 bases). This CDR3 region has 15 residues. The germline V gene encodes CDR1 SGHVS and CDR2 FNYEAQ. CDR3 coding DNA: TGTGCTAGCAGCTTAGAGGCTAGCGGAAGGGGGGAGCAGTTCTTC. Translating it yields CASSLEASGRGEQFF.

The V call is TRBV7-9, the J call TRBJ1-2; D not certain. This CDR3 has 12 amino acids. CDR1 is SEHNR and CDR2 is FQNEAQ in the germline V gene (reference sequence). The V gene lost 1 base and the J gene lost 10 bases, with 10 bases spanning the gap. CDR3 in amino acids: CASSLETFVYTF. As DNA, the CDR3 is TGTGCCAGCAGCTTAGAGACGTTCGTCTACACCTTC. Drawing the rest from reference TRBV7-9 and TRBJ1-2, the complete variable domain is DTGVSQNPRHKITKRGQNVTFRCDPISEHNRLYWYRQTLGQGPEFLTYFQNEAQLEKSRLLSDRFSAERPKGSFSTLEIQRTEQGDSAMYLCASSLETFVYTFGSGTRLTVV.

This clonotype was seen more than once but under ten times. The chain uses TRBV28 and TRBJ1-6; D unclear. This CDR3 has 13 residues. Germline CDR1 MDHEN, CDR2 SYDVKM. Trimming shortened V by 7 bases and J by 4 bases, and 8 bases separated the two germline ends. CDR3 protein: CASIAQYNSPLHF. Here the CDR3 DNA reads TGTGCCAGCATTGCGCAGTATAATTCACCCCTCCACTTT.

The chain employs TRBV24-1 and TRBJ2-1; 9 bases match TRBD2. CDR1 is KGHDR, CDR2 SFDVKD, per germline. CDR3 size: 17 residues. V shed 4 bases, J shed 4 bases, and the junction held 10 bases outside the gene matches. For the CDR3, the DNA is TGTGCCACCAGTGACTCCCGCGGGCTAGCGGGGTACAATGAGCAGTTCTTC. This sequence encodes CATSDSRGLAGYNEQFF.

The CDR3 sequence: CSAMTLAGTYEQYF. The CDR3 DNA follows: TGCAGCGCTATGACCTTGGCGGGAACCTACGAGCAGTACTTC. V and J are TRBV29-1 and TRBJ2-7, with D tentatively TRBD2 (6 bases). CDR1 and CDR2 (germline): SQVTM, ANQGSEA. This CDR3 is 14 amino acids long. Between the trimmed V and J ends, which lost 7 bases and 2 bases, there was a span of 18 bases.

The chain carries TRBV7-9 and TRBJ2-7; D is unclear. V shed 3 bases and J shed 6 bases, with 9 bases lying between them. Per the germline V gene, CDR1 is SEHNR and CDR2 is FQNEAQ (reference sequence). The length of the CDR3 is 12 residues. The CDR3 is CASSFSQSEQYF. CDR3 bases: TGTGCCAGCAGCTTTTCACAGAGCGAGCAGTACTTC.

Turning to this clonotype: Being one base from a much bigger clone, this may be a read error. This chain connects TRBV11-2 to TRBJ2-3; the D gene could be TRBD1 or TRBD2 (5 bases each). CDR1 SGHAT and CDR2 FQNNGV come from the germline V gene. The CDR3 runs to 19 residues. V was cut by 1 base and J by 5 bases, with 25 bases left in between. This chain's CDR3 is CASSLATGVGRLSIDTQYF. The CDR3 region has the DNA TGTGCCAGCAGCTTAGCTACAGGCGTAGGGAGACTCTCCATAGATACGCAGTATTTT.

This clonotype was counted a single time. The chain is built from TRBV11-2 and TRBJ1-3; D gene ambiguous. Trimming removed 6 bases from V and 0 bases from J, with 12 bases in between. The CDR3 runs to 15 residues. Germline lookup yields CDR1 SGHAT and CDR2 FQNNGV. CDR3 sequence reads: CASSALRSSGNTIYF. The DNA of the CDR3 is TGTGCCAGCAGTGCCCTCCGAAGCTCTGGAAACACCATATATTTT.

Details on this clonotype: At one end, the junction sequence differs from germline, possibly due to a read error. The chain carries TRBV28 and TRBJ2-7; TRBD2 aligns across 8 bases. This CDR3 is built from 15 residues. From germline, CDR1 is MDHEN and CDR2 SYDVKM. For the CDR3, the DNA is TGTGCCAGCACCCCCGGGGGGGGAAGGACCTACGAGCATTACTTC. As protein: CASTPGGGRTYEHYF.

As to this clonotype: The CDR3 end shows no conserved phenylalanine or tryptophan, and so a read error is likely. The rearrangement links TRBV24-1 to TRBJ2-5; 7 nucleotides agree with TRBD2. This CDR3 contains 14 residues. J lost 2 bases, V lost 6 bases, and 5 bases had no gene match. Per germline, CDR1 KGHDR and CDR2 SFDVKD. The CDR3 spells CATSHGRTQETQYS. As DNA, the CDR3 is TGTGCCACCAGTCACGGGAGGACACAAGAGACCCAGTACTCC.

This clonotype was counted between two and nine times. The CDR3 nucleotides read TGTGCCAGCAGGGGCGCGGGACAGGGTGGAAACACCATATATTTT. Translated: CASRGAGQGGNTIYF. This chain joins TRBV6-1 and TRBJ1-3; 9 bases are a match to TRBD1. Germline assignment: CDR1 MNHNS and CDR2 SASEGT. With 6 bases clipped from V and 3 bases from J, the junction kept 6 bases outside the gene matches. This CDR3 region has 15 residues.

This clonotype has a single count. The chain is built from TRBV6-4 and TRBJ2-2, with 7 bases fitting TRBD2. This CDR3 has 16 amino acids. The V gene's germline CDR1 is MRHNA and CDR2 SNTAGT. The V segment lost 4 bases and the J segment 0 bases; nucleotides outside the gene matches: 5. CDR3: CASSALTSANTGELFF. CDR3 bases: TGTGCCAGCAGTGCCTTAACTAGCGCGAACACCGGGGAGCTGTTTTTT.

The chain combines TRBV28 with TRBJ1-3; D is perhaps TRBD1 (5 bases). Trimming removed 6 bases from V and 0 bases from J, with 15 bases in between. Germline CDR1 reads MDHEN; CDR2 reads SYDVKM. CDR3 length: 16 residues. The chain's CDR3 is CASSLIGGSSGNTIYF. The CDR3 DNA is TGTGCCAGCAGCCTAATTGGGGGGAGCTCTGGAAACACCATATATTTT.

The V call is TRBV7-9, the J call TRBJ2-2; 8 nucleotides match TRBD1. Trimming took 5 bases from V and 5 from J; bases not matched to a gene: 7. The germline gives CDR1 SEHNR, CDR2 FQNEAQ (reference sequence). CDR3 length equals 15 residues. The CDR3: CASSPGTGSTGELFF. DNA of the CDR3: TGTGCCAGCAGCCCCGGGACAGGCTCGACCGGGGAGCTGTTTTTT.

This clonotype has a handful of counts. The chain has TRBV12-3 or TRBV12-4 and TRBJ1-1; weak D call: TRBD1 (6 bases). The ends were cut back, 8 bases at V and 4 bases at J, with 14 bases in the middle. There are 13 residues in the CDR3. In nucleotides, the CDR3 is TGTGCCAGCCTACATTTAGGGGGCACTGAAGCTTTCTTT. This encodes CASLHLGGTEAFF.

This clonotype was observed a handful of times. J is TRBJ2-2 and V is TRBV4-1; unclear D gene. Trimming shortened V by 0 bases and J by 5 bases, and 7 bases separated the two germline ends. This CDR3 is 14 amino acids long. Per germline, CDR1 MGHRA and CDR2 YSYEKL. The CDR3 sequence is CASSQEWGTGELFF. The CDR3 DNA follows: TGCGCCAGCAGCCAAGAATGGGGTACCGGGGAGCTGTTTTTT.

The rearrangement links TRBV6-1 to TRBJ1-5, with 7 bases aligning to TRBD1. V lost 5 bases to trimming and J lost 5 bases; unmatched junction nucleotides: 6. This CDR3 has 14 residues. The germline V gene encodes CDR1 MNHNS and CDR2 SASEGT. DNA for the CDR3: TGTGCCAGCAGTCGCAGGGGGAGAGATCAGCCCCAGCATTTT. This codes for CASSRRGRDQPQHF.

This clonotype has more than one count but fewer than ten. V usage is TRBV5-5 and J usage is TRBJ2-1; perhaps TRBD1 as D (6 bases). There are 14 residues in the CDR3. Per the germline V gene, CDR1 is SGHKS and CDR2 is YYEKEE (reference sequence). V was clipped by 2 bases and J by 7 bases, with 13 bases between them. CDR3 residues: CASSFTLTGNEQFF. CDR3 bases: TGTGCCAGCAGCTTTACACTTACAGGGAATGAGCAGTTCTTC. The full variable domain, its missing parts supplied by reference TRBV5-5 and TRBJ2-1, is DAGVTQSPTHLIKTRGQQVTLRCSPISGHKSVSWYQQVLGQGPQFIFQYYEKEERGRGNFPDRFSARQFPNYSSELNVNALLLGDSALYLCASSFTLTGNEQFFGPGTRLTVL.

The chain joins TRBV24-1 to TRBJ2-4; no clear D gene. The CDR3 sequence is 12 residues long. Between the trimmed V and J ends, which lost 5 bases and 5 bases, there was a span of 6 bases. CDR1 and CDR2 from the germline V gene are KGHDR and SFDVKD. CDR3 sequence reads: CATSGSENIQYF. CDR3 in DNA: TGTGCCACCAGTGGATCGGAAAACATTCAGTACTTC.

This rearrangement joins TRBV2 to TRBJ2-2; unclear D gene. Germline CDR1 is SNHLY and CDR2 is FYNNEI. Trimming stripped 7 bases from V and 1 base from J, with 7 bases between. This CDR3 comprises 13 residues. The CDR3: CASTWVNTGELFF. The CDR3 bases are TGTGCCAGCACATGGGTGAACACCGGGGAGCTGTTTTTT. Complete variable domain (other parts from reference TRBV2 and TRBJ2-2): EPEVTQTPSHQVTQMGQEVILRCVPISNHLYFYWYRQILGQKVEFLVSFYNNEISEKSEIFDDQFSVERPDGSNFTLKIRSTKLEDSAMYFCASTWVNTGELFFGEGSRLTVL.

A word on this clonotype: Relative to the germline gene, one junction end is altered; a read error may explain this. This chain uses TRBV7-9 with TRBJ2-7; D uncertain. CDR1 and CDR2 from the germline V gene are SEHNR and FQNEAQ (reference sequence). The CDR3 is made up of 14 amino acids. The CDR3 is CASSSTSTSYEQCF. The CDR3 DNA reads as TGTGCCAGCAGCTCCACATCTACTTCCTACGAGCAGTGCTTC.

V gene TRBV4-1 combines with J gene TRBJ2-5; maybe TRBD2 (7 bases). Germline V lookup: CDR1 MGHRA, CDR2 YSYEKL. The CDR3 is 17 amino acids. The V gene lost 4 bases and the J gene lost 1 base, with 19 bases spanning the gap. In DNA form, the CDR3 reads TGCGCCAGCAGCCCTCAATACCTGGGGGGGGCCCAAGAGACCCAGTACTTC. The encoded protein is CASSPQYLGGAQETQYF.

V is TRBV6-2 or TRBV6-3 and J is TRBJ2-7; no reliable D call. CDR1 MNHEY and CDR2 SVGEGT come from the germline V gene. Trimming shortened V by 6 bases and J by 0 bases, and 12 bases separated the two germline ends. This CDR3 is built from 14 residues. CDR3 sequence: CASRTFGHSYEQYF. CDR3 bases: TGTGCCAGCAGGACGTTCGGGCACTCCTACGAGCAGTACTTC.

This clonotype has a handful of counts. The chain couples TRBV4-1 to TRBJ2-1; 11 nucleotides agree with TRBD2. Germline V gene data show CDR1 as MGHRA and CDR2 as YSYEKL. The CDR3 runs 15 residues. J lost 4 bases, V lost 6 bases, and 5 bases had no gene match. The CDR3 DNA follows: TGCGCCAGCAGGCCGACTAGCGGGACATACAATGAGCAGTTCTTC. The encoded protein is CASRPTSGTYNEQFF.

The V and J genes are TRBV19 and TRBJ1-5; no definite D call. Between the trimmed V and J ends, which lost 10 bases and 2 bases, there was a span of 12 bases. This CDR3 region has 13 residues. In germline, CDR1 is LNHDA, CDR2 SQIVND (reference sequence). The chain's CDR3 is CATMDGGNQPQHF. CDR3 nucleotides: TGTGCCACTATGGACGGAGGCAATCAGCCCCAGCATTTT. Full variable domain (missing parts from reference TRBV19 and TRBJ1-5): DGGITQSPKYLFRKEGQNVTLSCEQNLNHDAMYWYRQDPGQGLRLIYYSQIVNDFQKGDIAEGYSVSREKKESFPLTVTSAQKNPTAFYLCATMDGGNQPQHFGDGTRLSIL.

The gene calls are TRBV6-1 and TRBJ1-2; tentatively, D is TRBD1 (6 bases). The V end lost 2 bases, the J end lost 7 bases, and 17 bases lay between the germline ends. The CDR3 sequence is 15 residues long. Germline values: CDR1 MNHNS, CDR2 SASEGT. The CDR3 here is CASSESFQGRFGYTF. The CDR3 DNA reads as TGTGCCAGCAGTGAATCCTTTCAGGGGCGGTTTGGCTACACCTTC.